One T cell receptor beta chain is described in this entry. This specimen belongs to a study of blood T cell repertoires in COVID-19. Sequencing was performed with immunoSEQ multiplex PCR; in TCRdb, only in-frame clones are kept and a portion is missing. The sample has over 150,000 clones; around 83% are singletons. The clonotype originates from a woman aged 55-69 years with COVID-19, enrolled during active disease. The source material was peripheral blood.

As DNA, the CDR3 is TGTGCCAGCAGATTTTTTCCCCTTATAGCGGGAGACACCGGGGAGCTGTTTTTT. This codes for CASRFFPLIAGDTGELFF. This rearrangement joins TRBV28 to TRBJ2-2, with TRBD2 matching 9 bases. The CDR3 consists of 18 residues. Per the germline V gene, CDR1 is MDHEN and CDR2 is SYDVKM. Unmatched junction bases numbered 14, after V lost 6 bases and J lost 3 bases.